This T cell receptor (beta chain) derives from a study of T cell repertoires in cytomegalovirus infection. Study as a whole: Newly reported HLA-C-restricted and thoroughly characterized HLA-B-restricted CMV epitopes were employed. Both a matching HLA type and CMV infection were indicated by public TCR beta signatures.

Via MiXCR, TCRdb re-called the reads, giving one row per CDR3 protein. This sample has 900,000 to 950,000 distinct CDR3 sequences; 30% to 40% occur once, and the top ten carry roughly 13%. This clonotype was observed a handful of times. Its antigen remains unknown. The ends lost 7 bases at V and 5 bases at J; junction bases unmatched: 10. CDR1 and CDR2 (germline): LNHNV, YYDKDF (reference sequence). The CDR3 loop spans 15 amino acids. Whole-study results and caveats: The ex vivo response was dominated by HLA-C-restricted CMV-specific TCR beta clonotypes. Cumulative frequency of public TCR beta families picked out carriers of CMV plus the relevant HLA.

The origin of this receptor is a human donor in good health (CMV status not recorded). Some clones in this sample may be carry-over from other donors' samples. The input for sequencing was cultured CD8+ T cells from PBMCs, taken from culture after CMV antigen stimulation. The chain recombines TRBV15 with TRBJ2-5; 10 positions match TRBD1. CDR3 protein: CATTGTGVLEETQYF. The DNA of the CDR3 is TGTGCCACCACCGGGACAGGGGTTTTAGAGGAGACCCAGTACTTC.